Presented here are 30 T cell receptor beta chains from one specimen sequenced in a study of blood T cell repertoires in COVID-19. Clones were read by immunoSEQ multiplex PCR, and TCRdb kept only the in-frame ones, dropping some. The data contain under 200,000 clones, about four fifths of them singletons. Sequences were obtained from peripheral blood. The receptors were sampled from a human donor with acute or convalescent COVID-19. The donor label of this sample is uncertain.

In this sample, this clone turned up once. The chain links TRBV5-4 to TRBJ1-4; 8 bases line up with TRBD1. The CDR3 has 14 residues. Trimming removed 4 bases from V and 8 bases from J; junction bases left unmatched: 7. CDR1 is SGHNT, CDR2 YYREEE, per germline (reference sequence). The CDR3 protein is CASSNGQGGEKLFF. The CDR3 coding sequence is TGTGCCAGCAGCAATGGACAGGGCGGGGAAAAACTGTTTTTT.

The chain is built from TRBV27 and TRBJ2-1, with a tentative D call TRBD2 (7 bases). This CDR3 region has 13 residues. Germline CDR1 is MNHEY and CDR2 is SMNVEV (reference sequence). With 5 bases removed from V and 9 bases from J, the gap between germline ends came to 14 bases. The CDR3 coding sequence is TGTGCCAGCAGTCACGGGGAGGGGGGTGAGCAGTTCTTC. It yields the protein CASSHGEGGEQFF.

V usage is TRBV18 and J usage is TRBJ2-1; the match to TRBD2 covers 11 bases. CDR1 KGHSH and CDR2 LQKENI come from the germline V gene. V lost 3 bases and J lost 5; bases outside the gene matches: 3. The CDR3 is 15 amino acids. CDR3 residues: CASSPGLAEDNEQFF. CDR3 sequence (DNA): TGTGCCAGCTCACCGGGACTAGCGGAAGACAATGAGCAGTTCTTC. The entire variable domain, with the rest obtained from reference TRBV18 and TRBJ2-1, is as follows: NAGVMQNPRHLVRRRGQEARLRCSPMKGHSHVYWYRQLPEEGLKFMVYLQKENIIDESGMPKERFSAEFPKEGPSILRIQQVVRGDSAAYFCASSPGLAEDNEQFFGPGTRLTVL.

The chain is built from TRBV11-2 and TRBJ2-2; 7 nucleotides agree with TRBD1. This CDR3 region has 16 residues. After removal of 4 bases from V and 6 bases from J, the junction contained 11 bases not matched to a gene. Germline-derived CDR1 and CDR2 are SGHAT and FQNNGV. CDR3 sequence: CASSSFGTETPGELFF. The CDR3 DNA is TGTGCCAGCAGCTCATTTGGGACAGAAACCCCCGGGGAGCTGTTTTTT.

The V call is TRBV5-4, the J call TRBJ2-7, with 10 bases lining up with TRBD2. The CDR3 has 16 amino acids. V shed 4 bases, J shed 5 bases, and the junction held 12 bases outside the gene matches. The germline CDR1 and CDR2 sequences are SGHNT and YYREEE (reference sequence). The CDR3 DNA is TGTGCCAGCAGCCGGCTACTAGCGGGAAAAGGGAACGAGCAGTACTTC. It codes for CASSRLLAGKGNEQYF.

V gene TRBV5-5 combines with J gene TRBJ1-3; D possibly corresponds to TRBD1 (6 bases). The germline V gene has CDR1 SGHKS and CDR2 YYEKEE (reference sequence). There are 15 residues in the CDR3. V gave up 3 bases and J gave up 1 base, with 11 bases separating them. The CDR3 DNA reads as TGTGCCAGCAGCTCTACAGGGCATTCTGGAAACACCATATATTTT. This encodes CASSSTGHSGNTIYF.

The chain joins TRBV5-4 to TRBJ2-3; 9 nucleotides match TRBD2. The CDR3 is 15 amino acids. Germline values: CDR1 SGHNT, CDR2 YYREEE (reference sequence). With V trimmed by 4 bases and J by 2 bases, 5 bases remained unmatched. CDR3 protein: CASSLSGSITDTQYF. CDR3 in DNA: TGTGCCAGCAGCCTTAGCGGGAGCATCACAGATACGCAGTATTTT.

The chain recombines TRBV30 with TRBJ1-1; D gene unclear. The V gene lost 3 bases and the J gene lost 1 base, with 3 bases spanning the gap. The CDR3 has 11 amino acids. The germline CDR1 and CDR2 sequences are GTSNPN and SVGIG (reference sequence). In DNA form, the CDR3 reads TGTGCCTGGAGGGCGAACACTGAAGCTTTCTTT. Its protein is CAWRANTEAFF.

The chain has TRBV10-3 and TRBJ2-6, with a possible D match to TRBD1 (6 bases). The V gene lost 4 bases and the J gene lost 3 bases, with 10 bases spanning the gap. This CDR3 has 15 residues. In germline, CDR1 is ENHRY, CDR2 SYGVKD. Written as DNA, the CDR3 is TGTGCCATCAGTGCCACAGGGAGTGGGGCCAACGTCCTGACTTTC. This codes for CAISATGSGANVLTF.

This sequence joins TRBV19 and TRBJ1-1; possible D gene TRBD1, 5 bases. CDR1 is LNHDA and CDR2 is SQIVND in the germline V gene (reference sequence). V lost 1 base to trimming and J lost 4 bases, with 13 bases between them. There are 15 residues in the CDR3. The DNA of the CDR3 is TGTGCCAGTAGTATAGCCGGGGGGAAGGGCACTGAAGCTTTCTTT. Translating it yields CASSIAGGKGTEAFF.

The gene calls are TRBV7-3 and TRBJ1-2, with D possibly being TRBD1 (6 bases). This CDR3 has 15 residues. CDR1 and CDR2 from the germline V gene are SGHTA and FQGTGA. Trimming took 5 bases from V and 3 from J, leaving 16 bases between them. CDR3 nucleotides: TGTGCCAGCAGCCCCGGGACACAAACCGACTATGGCTACACCTTC. Encoded protein: CASSPGTQTDYGYTF.

V gene TRBV6-5 combines with J gene TRBJ2-7; 13 positions match TRBD2. V was pared by 6 bases and J by 3 bases, with 5 bases of the junction left unmatched. CDR3 length: 15 amino acids. Germline CDR1 reads MNHEY; CDR2 reads SVGAGI. The DNA for the CDR3 is TGTGCCAGCAGCCTTTGGACTAGCGGGAGCTACGAGCAGTACTTC. Translation gives CASSLWTSGSYEQYF.

The chain links TRBV5-1 to TRBJ1-1, with D tentatively TRBD1 (6 bases). In germline, CDR1 is SGHRS, CDR2 YFSETQ. Trimming shortened V by 4 bases and J by 0 bases, and 10 bases separated the two germline ends. The CDR3 runs to 14 residues. CDR3 DNA sequence: TGCGCCAGCAGCAGGGACATTATGAACACTGAAGCTTTCTTT. Protein sequence: CASSRDIMNTEAFF.

The gene calls are TRBV19 and TRBJ1-1; tentative D call: TRBD1 (6 bases). V was cut by 2 bases and J by 3 bases, with 13 bases left in between. The CDR3 runs 15 residues. Germline lookup yields CDR1 LNHDA and CDR2 SQIVND (reference sequence). CDR3 region: CASSILDRPHTEAFF. The CDR3 bases are TGTGCCAGTAGTATACTCGACAGGCCCCACACTGAAGCTTTCTTT.

The CDR3 loop is CASSLRGTNTEAFF. The CDR3 DNA sequence: TGCGCCAGCAGCTTGAGAGGCACGAACACTGAAGCTTTCTTT. The chain recombines TRBV5-1 with TRBJ1-1; no reliable D call. The V gene's germline CDR1 is SGHRS and CDR2 YFSETQ. This CDR3 has 14 residues. Trimming took 1 base from V and 1 from J, leaving 8 bases between them. The full variable domain, in which reference TRBV5-1 and TRBJ1-1 provide the parts outside the CDR3, is KAGVTQTPRYLIKTRGQQVTLSCSPISGHRSVSWYQQTPGQGLQFLFEYFSETQRNKGNFPGRFSGRQFSNSRSEMNVSTLELGDSALYLCASSLRGTNTEAFFGQGTRLTVV.

V is TRBV7-9 and J is TRBJ2-3; D might be TRBD2 (6 bases). The V and J ends lost 5 bases and 3 bases respectively, with 18 bases between them. The CDR3 is 16 amino acids. In germline, CDR1 is SEHNR, CDR2 FQNEAQ (reference sequence). The CDR3 coding sequence is TGTGCCAGCAGCCCCCCAGGCTCTGGGAGGACAGATACGCAGTATTTT. Translation gives CASSPPGSGRTDTQYF.

The rearrangement uses TRBV19 and TRBJ1-1; a weak D match, TRBD1 (6 bases). Germline V gene lookup returns CDR1 LNHDA and CDR2 SQIVND (reference sequence). The CDR3 extends over 14 amino acids. Trimming took off 8 bases at V and 5 bases at J, with 18 bases between the two ends. The CDR3 is CASRLQGPGTEAFF. The CDR3 bases are TGTGCCAGTCGACTACAGGGCCCGGGGACTGAAGCTTTCTTT.

The chain has TRBV9 and TRBJ1-5; D not certain. Trimming shortened V by 4 bases and J by 0 bases, and 11 bases separated the two germline ends. Germline-derived CDR1 and CDR2 are SGDLS and YYNGEE. The CDR3 length is 15 residues. This CDR3 is CASSPRGYSNQPQHF. The DNA of the CDR3 is TGTGCCAGCAGCCCCCGCGGATATAGCAATCAGCCCCAGCATTTT.

The CDR3, as DNA: TGTGCCAGCAGCTTAGCGGCTGGGGGGAACTATGGCTACACCTTC. It translates to CASSLAAGGNYGYTF. The gene calls are TRBV7-9 and TRBJ1-2; D may be TRBD1 (5 bases). This CDR3 has 15 amino acids. V was trimmed by 0 bases and J by 2 bases, leaving 10 bases between them. Germline V gene sequence: CDR1 SEHNR, CDR2 FQNEAQ (reference sequence).

The chain employs TRBV28 and TRBJ2-1; 9 nucleotides agree with TRBD1. CDR1 and CDR2 (germline): MDHEN, SYDVKM. The V gene end was trimmed by 3 bases and the J gene end by 7 bases; junction bases not matched to a gene: 10. The CDR3 consists of 16 residues. CDR3 loop: CASSFHRDRVLNEQFF. CDR3 coding DNA: TGTGCCAGCAGTTTTCACCGGGACAGGGTCTTGAATGAGCAGTTCTTC.

This rearrangement joins TRBV30 to TRBJ2-3; 7 nucleotides match TRBD2. The CDR3 is made up of 12 amino acids. The germline CDR1 and CDR2 sequences are GTSNPN and SVGIG (reference sequence). V shed 5 bases and J 4 bases; nucleotides not matched to a gene: 3. The CDR3 loop is CAWERDSDTQYF. The CDR3 DNA follows: TGTGCCTGGGAGCGGGATTCAGATACGCAGTATTTT.

This rearrangement joins TRBV10-3 to TRBJ2-7; D is possibly TRBD2 (6 bases). CDR3 size: 15 residues. The germline V gene encodes CDR1 ENHRY and CDR2 SYGVKD. Trimming cost V 2 bases and J 3 bases, with 14 bases left between them. The CDR3 bases are TGTGCCATCAGTGAGAAGGGAGGCCCTCGCTACGAGCAGTACTTC. Translation: CAISEKGGPRYEQYF.

The gene calls are TRBV3-1 (or the pseudogene TRBV3-2) and TRBJ1-1; the D gene is possibly TRBD1 (5 bases). CDR1 and CDR2 from the germline V gene are LGHDT and YNNKEL (reference sequence). V lost 1 base and J 2 bases, leaving 8 bases between the germline ends. The CDR3 totals 14 residues. CDR3 coding DNA: TGTGCCAGCAGCCAAGGGGGCAGAAACACTGAAGCTTTCTTT. Protein sequence: CASSQGGRNTEAFF.

The chain joins TRBV6-5 to TRBJ2-2; D might be TRBD1 (5 bases). Per germline, CDR1 MNHEY and CDR2 SVGAGI. V dropped 6 bases and J dropped 2 bases, with 13 bases sitting between them. The CDR3 extends over 15 amino acids. In DNA form, the CDR3 reads TGTGCCAGCAGGACTCGACAGCAAAACACCGGGGAGCTGTTTTTT. Translating gives CASRTRQQNTGELFF.

The chain couples TRBV10-3 to TRBJ2-7; 10 bases align to TRBD1. The CDR3 totals 14 residues. V dropped 6 bases and J dropped 7; count of bases not matched to a gene: 9. Germline assignment: CDR1 ENHRY and CDR2 SYGVKD. The CDR3 nucleotides read TGTGCCATCAGCGCGACAGGGGGCGCGAAGGAGCAGTACTTC. This sequence encodes CAISATGGAKEQYF.

The chain combines TRBV6-1 with TRBJ1-2, with unresolved D. Trimming cost V 0 bases and J 8 bases, with 16 bases left between them. Looked up from germline, CDR1 is MNHNS and CDR2 is SASEGT. The CDR3 sequence is 15 residues long. The CDR3 nucleotides are TGTGCCAGCAGTGAAGCGCTATTCTCCTCCAGGGGCTACACCTTC. Its protein is CASSEALFSSRGYTF.

The J gene is TRBJ1-2, the V gene TRBV5-8, with 7 bases aligning to TRBD1. This CDR3 has 14 amino acids. Germline V gives CDR1 SGHTS, CDR2 YDEGEE. The V segment lost 4 bases and the J segment 6 bases; nucleotides outside the gene matches: 9. The CDR3 DNA is TGTGCCAGCAGCGCGTACAGGGGAGGTGATGGCTACACCTTC. This sequence encodes CASSAYRGGDGYTF.

This sequence joins TRBV3-1 (or the pseudogene TRBV3-2) and TRBJ1-4; 12 bases agree with TRBD1. This CDR3 comprises 17 residues. Germline values: CDR1 LGHDT, CDR2 YNNKEL (reference sequence). Losses at the gene ends were 4 bases for V and 5 bases for J; bases not matched to a gene: 8. CDR3 in DNA: TGTGCCAGCAGCCCCCGCGGGACAGGGGGCGGGAATGAAAAACTGTTTTTT. Protein product: CASSPRGTGGGNEKLFF.

V gene TRBV7-8 combines with J gene TRBJ2-1, with D perhaps TRBD1 (6 bases). CDR1 and CDR2 (germline): SGHVS, FQNEAQ. Deletions cut 3 bases from V and 0 bases from J, with 9 bases between. The CDR3 loop spans 15 amino acids. DNA for the CDR3: TGTGCCAGCAGCTTCCGGACAGCCTCCTACAATGAGCAGTTCTTC. Translated, it gives CASSFRTASYNEQFF.

This clone was recorded a few times. The chain couples TRBV28 to TRBJ2-2; TRBD2 matches 15 bases. Germline V gives CDR1 MDHEN, CDR2 SYDVKM. The CDR3 consists of 17 residues. V trimming: 6 bases; J trimming: 1 base; junction bases outside the gene matches: 3. As DNA, the CDR3 is TGTGCCAGCAGCCGGGGACTAGCGGGAGGGAACACCGGGGAGCTGTTTTTT. Translation gives CASSRGLAGGNTGELFF.